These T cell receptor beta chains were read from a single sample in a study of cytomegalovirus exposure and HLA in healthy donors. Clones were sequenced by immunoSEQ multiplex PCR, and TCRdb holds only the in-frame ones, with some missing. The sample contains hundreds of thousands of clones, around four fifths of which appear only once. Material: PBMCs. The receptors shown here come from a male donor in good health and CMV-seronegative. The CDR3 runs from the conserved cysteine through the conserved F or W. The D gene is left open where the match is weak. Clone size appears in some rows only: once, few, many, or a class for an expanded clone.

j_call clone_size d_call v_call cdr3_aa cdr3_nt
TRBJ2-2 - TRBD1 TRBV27 CASSFLTGDTGELFF TGTGCCAGCAGTTTCCTGACAGGGGACACCGGGGAGCTGTTTTTT
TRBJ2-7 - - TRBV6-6 CASSPSGPRYEQYF TGTGCCAGCAGCCCGAGCGGCCCTCGCTACGAGCAGTACTTC
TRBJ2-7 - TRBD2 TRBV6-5 CASSLIIAGAIEQYF TGTGCCAGCAGTTTAATAATAGCGGGAGCAATCGAGCAGTACTTC
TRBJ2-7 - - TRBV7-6 CASSLEGGIGSYEQYF TGTGCCAGCAGCTTAGAAGGCGGGATTGGGAGCTACGAGCAGTACTTC
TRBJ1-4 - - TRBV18 CASSPQGTNEKLFF TGTGCCAGCTCACCTCAGGGGACTAATGAAAAACTGTTTTTT
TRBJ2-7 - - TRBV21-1 CASSKDGIEQYF TGTGCCAGCAGCAAAGACGGGATCGAGCAGTACTTC
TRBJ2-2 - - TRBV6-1 CASSPLDSLGELFF TGTGCCAGCAGTCCCCTGGACAGCCTCGGGGAGCTGTTTTTT
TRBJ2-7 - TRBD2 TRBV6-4 CASSEEGITSGYEQYF TGTGCCAGCAGTGAGGAGGGAATCACTAGCGGCTACGAGCAGTACTTC
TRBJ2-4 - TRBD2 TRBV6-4 CASHNIGSGGNIQYF TGTGCCAGTCACAACATCGGGAGCGGGGGAAACATTCAGTACTTC
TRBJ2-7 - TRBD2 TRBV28 CASSLITSGSRYEQYF TGTGCCAGCAGTTTGATTACTAGCGGGAGCCGCTACGAGCAGTACTTC
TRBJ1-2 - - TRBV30 CAWVRAGVPNYGYTF TGTGCCTGGGTCAGGGCAGGGGTGCCAAACTATGGCTACACCTTC
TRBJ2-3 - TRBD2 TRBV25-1 CASSAVSGRVDTQYF TGTGCCAGCAGTGCGGTCAGCGGGAGAGTAGATACGCAGTATTTT
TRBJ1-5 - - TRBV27 CASSRVGQPQHF TGTGCCAGCAGCCGAGTTGGTCAGCCCCAGCATTTT
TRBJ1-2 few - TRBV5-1 CASSLPGNGYTF TGCGCCAGCAGCTTGCCGGGAAATGGCTACACCTTC
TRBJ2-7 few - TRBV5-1 CASGGGQGYEQYF TGCGCCAGCGGTGGTGGGCAGGGCTACGAGCAGTACTTC
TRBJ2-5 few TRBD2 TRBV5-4 CASSSPGTSGILGETQYF TGTGCCAGCAGCTCCCCGGGGACTAGCGGGATATTGGGAGAGACCCAGTACTTC
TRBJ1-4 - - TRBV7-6 CASSLGQQNEKLFF TGTGCCAGCAGCTTAGGGCAACAAAATGAAAAACTGTTTTTT
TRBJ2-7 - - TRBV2 CASNLQGLYEQYF TGTGCCAGCAACCTTCAGGGCCTCTACGAGCAGTACTTC
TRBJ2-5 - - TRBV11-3 CASSLGGSLQETQYF TGTGCCAGCAGCTTAGGGGGCAGTCTACAAGAGACCCAGTACTTC
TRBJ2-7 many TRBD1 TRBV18 CASSPRTGRDEQYF TGTGCCAGCTCACCTAGGACAGGGAGAGACGAGCAGTACTTC
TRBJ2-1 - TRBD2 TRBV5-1 CASSSLAGGTYNEQFF TGCGCCAGCAGCTCCTTAGCGGGAGGGACCTACAATGAGCAGTTCTTC
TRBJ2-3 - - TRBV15 CATSKEAGEDTQYF TGTGCCACCAGCAAGGAGGCAGGGGAGGATACGCAGTATTTT
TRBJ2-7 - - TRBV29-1 CSVSGGQVSYEQYF TGCAGCGTCTCAGGTGGGCAGGTTTCCTACGAGCAGTACTTC
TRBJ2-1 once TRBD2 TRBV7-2 CASSPRGTRLYNEQFF TGTGCCAGCAGCCCGCGAGGGACTAGGTTATACAATGAGCAGTTCTTC
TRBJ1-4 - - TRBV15 CATSRAREKLFF TGTGCCACCAGCAGAGCTCGTGAAAAACTGTTTTTT
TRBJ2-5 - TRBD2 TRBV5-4 CASSWGLAGVGKTQYF TGTGCCAGCAGCTGGGGACTAGCGGGAGTGGGGAAGACCCAGTACTTC
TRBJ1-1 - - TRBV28 CASSLLNFGGRDTEAFF TGTGCCAGCAGTTTACTCAATTTCGGGGGGCGGGACACTGAAGCTTTCTTT
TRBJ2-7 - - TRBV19 CASSTRESSYEQYF TGTGCCAGTAGTACCCGGGAAAGCTCCTACGAGCAGTACTTC
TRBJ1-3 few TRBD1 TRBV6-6 CASSPTGLSGNTIYF TGTGCCAGCAGTCCGACAGGGCTCTCTGGAAACACCATATATTTT
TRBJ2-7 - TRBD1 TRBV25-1 CAPPTLTGNYEQYF TGTGCCCCCCCCACCCTGACAGGGAACTACGAGCAGTACTTC
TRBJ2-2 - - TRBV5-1 CASSLDSGYGELFF TGCGCCAGCAGCTTGGACTCCGGGTACGGGGAGCTGTTTTTT
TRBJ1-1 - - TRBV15 CATSRDVGSRVGAHTEAFF TGTGCCACCAGCAGAGACGTGGGTAGTCGAGTGGGGGCGCACACTGAAGCTTTCTTT
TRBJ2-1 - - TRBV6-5 CASSYDSSSYNEQFF TGTGCCAGCAGTTACGACAGCTCCTCCTACAATGAGCAGTTCTTC
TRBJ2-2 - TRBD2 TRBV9 CASGGLAGLTGELFF TGTGCCAGCGGGGGACTAGCGGGTTTGACCGGGGAGCTGTTTTTT
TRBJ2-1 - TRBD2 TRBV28 CASSLPRTSGRTAYNEQFF TGTGCCAGCAGTTTACCCAGGACTAGCGGGAGGACCGCCTACAATGAGCAGTTCTTC
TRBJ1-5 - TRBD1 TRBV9 CASSVNTGDQPQHF TGTGCCAGCAGCGTAAACACAGGGGATCAGCCCCAGCATTTT
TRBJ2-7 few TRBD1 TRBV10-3 CAITSDRGGYEQYF TGTGCCATCACCTCTGACAGGGGCGGCTACGAGCAGTACTTC